This passage covers 15 T cell receptor beta chains from one sample sequenced in a study of shared clonotypes between healthy human individuals. The assay was immunoSEQ multiplex PCR, and TCRdb's table has in-frame clones only and misses some. This table has about 1.1 million clones, approximately 80% appearing once. Sample: memory CD4+ T cells from PBMCs. Subset described: CD45RA-negative fraction. The source is a young man in good health. Some clones in this sample may be carry-over from other donors' samples.

With regard to this clone: Other nucleotide sequences from this sample produce the same CDR3. This sequence joins TRBV5-1 and TRBJ2-1, with TRBD1 matching 9 bases. The CDR3 extends over 14 amino acids. Germline lookup yields CDR1 SGHRS and CDR2 YFSETQ. Unmatched junction bases numbered 5, after V lost 0 bases and J lost 10 bases. The chain's CDR3 is CASSLEQGAREQFF. The DNA for the CDR3 is TGCGCCAGCAGCTTGGAACAGGGGGCACGCGAGCAGTTCTTC.

The rearrangement links TRBV7-9 to TRBJ2-3; no definite D call. The V gene lost 8 bases and the J gene lost 2 bases, with 8 bases spanning the gap. Germline V gene sequence: CDR1 SEHNR, CDR2 FQNEAQ (reference sequence). The CDR3 covers 12 residues. DNA for the CDR3: TGTGCCAGCTGCCAAAACACAGATACGCAGTATTTT. Its translation is CASCQNTDTQYF.

On this clone: A far larger clone is just one base off, so this is likely a read error. Other nucleotide sequences from this sample produce the same CDR3. The chain is built from TRBV6-5 and TRBJ2-5, with D uncertain. The CDR3 spans 11 residues. Germline V gene sequence: CDR1 MNHEY, CDR2 SVGAGI. V was shortened by 5 bases and J by 3 bases, with 4 bases between the two germline ends. This CDR3 reads CASSLEETQYF. The DNA of the CDR3 is TGTGCCAGCAGTCTCGAAGAGACCCAGTACTTC.

V and J are TRBV5-1 and TRBJ1-2; 8 nucleotides align to TRBD1. V shed 0 bases and J 7 bases; nucleotides not matched to a gene: 11. Germline V CDR1 and CDR2: SGHRS, YFSETQ. CDR3 length: 16 residues. CDR3 coding DNA: TGCGCCAGCAGCTTGGCAAGACAGGGGCCCTTCTTTGGCTACACCTTC. It is translated as CASSLARQGPFFGYTF.

CDR3 residues: CASLHHQGTYEQYF. CDR3 DNA: TGTGCCAGCCTCCATCATCAGGGGACCTACGAGCAGTACTTC. The chain joins TRBV28 to TRBJ2-7, with D possibly being TRBD1 (6 bases). Germline CDR1 MDHEN, CDR2 SYDVKM. The CDR3 sequence is 14 residues long. Trimming shortened V by 8 bases and J by 2 bases, and 16 bases separated the two germline ends. The whole variable domain, filled in from reference TRBV28 and TRBJ2-7, reads DVKVTQSSRYLVKRTGEKVFLECVQDMDHENMFWYRQDPGLGLRLIYFSYDVKMKEKGDIPEGYSVSREKKERFSLILESASTNQTSMYLCASLHHQGTYEQYFGPGTRLTVT.

This chain joins TRBV9 and TRBJ1-3; D possibly corresponds to TRBD1 (5 bases). The length of the CDR3 is 14 residues. Deletions cut 3 bases from V and 3 bases from J, with 10 bases between. The germline CDR1 and CDR2 sequences are SGDLS and YYNGEE. The CDR3 DNA reads TGTGCCAGCAGCGAGCAGGGTGTTGGAAACACCATATATTTT. Its translation: CASSEQGVGNTIYF.

The genes are TRBV5-4 and TRBJ2-7; 12 bases match TRBD2. Trimming took 4 bases from V and 2 from J; bases not matched to a gene: 4. Looked up from germline, CDR1 is SGHNT and CDR2 is YYREEE (reference sequence). The CDR3 loop spans 15 amino acids. The CDR3 protein is CASSTGTSGPYEQYF. CDR3 nucleotide sequence: TGTGCCAGCAGCACGGGGACTAGCGGGCCCTACGAGCAGTACTTC.

In the case of this clone: The identical CDR3 is also encoded by other nucleotide sequences in the sample. The chain is built from TRBV30 and TRBJ1-2, with TRBD1 identical over 7 bases. Germline V CDR1 and CDR2: GTSNPN, SVGIG (reference sequence). The CDR3 runs 12 residues. Trimming removed 1 base from V and 5 bases from J; junction bases left unmatched: 1. CDR3 sequence: CAWSGQGYGYTF. Written as DNA, the CDR3 is TGTGCCTGGAGTGGACAGGGATATGGCTACACCTTC.

The chain uses TRBV15 and TRBJ2-7; D might be TRBD2 (5 bases). Germline V lookup: CDR1 LNHNV, CDR2 YYDKDF (reference sequence). Trimming pared 5 bases from V and 2 bases from J, leaving 13 bases between. This CDR3 spans 14 amino acids. For the CDR3, the DNA is TGTGCCACCAGCGGCCCCGGGATACCCTACGAGCAGTACTTC. Encoded protein: CATSGPGIPYEQYF.

This clone was detected only a few times. J is TRBJ2-7 and V is TRBV21-1. TRBV21-1 is deemed a pseudogene. The CDR3 contains 15 residues. Here the CDR3 DNA reads TGTGCCAGCAGCAAAGAGGCCCAACTCTGGAACGAGCAGTACTTC. Its protein is CASSKEAQLWNEQYF.

Comments on this clone: At the DNA level, this CDR3 is encoded by other sequences in the same sample as well. The chain links TRBV7-2 to TRBJ2-7; D uncertain. Trimming cost V 1 base and J 2 bases, with 9 bases left between them. The CDR3 has 14 residues. CDR1 and CDR2 from the germline V gene are SGHTA and FQGNSA. The CDR3 sequence is CASSLGGGPYEQYF. The CDR3 DNA is TGTGCCAGCAGCTTAGGTGGCGGTCCCTACGAGCAGTACTTC.

About this clone: Different DNA sequences within this sample yield the same CDR3. The chain couples TRBV11-2 to TRBJ1-3, with D possibly matching TRBD1 (5 bases). This CDR3 is 15 amino acids long. V was trimmed by 4 bases and J by 0 bases, leaving 10 bases between them. Germline assignment: CDR1 SGHAT and CDR2 FQNNGV. The CDR3 sequence: CASSSRRGSGNTIYF. CDR3 nucleotides: TGTGCCAGCAGCTCCCGAAGGGGCTCTGGAAACACCATATATTTT.

On this clone itself: The sample holds other DNA sequences that translate to the same CDR3. The rearrangement uses TRBV7-9 and TRBJ1-3, with 10 bases that match TRBD1. Germline assignment: CDR1 SEHNR and CDR2 FQNEAQ (reference sequence). The J segment lost 2 bases and the V segment lost 6 bases, leaving 4 bases of the junction unmatched. This CDR3 is built from 15 residues. The CDR3 DNA is TGTGCCAGCAGAACCGGGACAGGGGCTGGAAACACCATATATTTT. Translated, it gives CASRTGTGAGNTIYF.

The V and J genes are TRBV6-5 and TRBJ2-3, with D unresolved. The CDR3 spans 12 residues. V lost 6 bases and J 8 bases, leaving 12 bases between the germline ends. Germline CDR1 MNHEY, CDR2 SVGAGI. In DNA form, the CDR3 reads TGTGCCAGCAGACCAACGTACGGTACGCAGTATTTT. It is translated as CASRPTYGTQYF.

This clone has a count of ten or more. J is TRBJ1-2 and V is TRBV11-2; D remains unclear. Trimming removed 5 bases at V and 3 bases at J, with 16 bases between. Per the germline V gene, CDR1 is SGHAT and CDR2 is FQNNGV. This CDR3 is built from 15 residues. The CDR3 DNA reads TGTGCCAGCAGCCCCGACGGCCAGAATCACTATGGCTACACCTTC. As protein: CASSPDGQNHYGYTF.